This T cell receptor beta chain comes out of a study of blood T cell repertoires in COVID-19. Overall study context: COVID-19 samples from acute and convalescent phases originated in the United States, Italy and Spain. T cells, B-cell-depleted T cells, or PBMCs provided the cDNA or gDNA that served as material.

Per the original data handling: Reference gene primer amplification gave estimated nucleated cell counts. TCRdb's table, derived via immunoSEQ multiplex PCR, lists solely in-frame clones and lacks some. Clone size and V and J calls were adopted from that table, with D and trimming inferred from the DNA. The repertoire holds approximately 97,000 clones, around 90% seen once, with 2.5% to 3.5% in the top ten. CDR3 length: 17 residues. J was trimmed by 2 bases and V by 1 base; bases with no gene match: 7. CDR1 and CDR2 (germline): MGHRA, YSYEKL. J is TRBJ2-1 and V is TRBV4-1, with TRBD1 matching 8 bases. Sequencing was performed on peripheral blood. This receptor was taken from a man between 45 and 60 years old with active or convalescent COVID-19. CDR3 in DNA: TGCGCCAGCAGCCAAGTTCCCGGGACAGGAACCTACAATGAGCAGTTCTTC. As protein: CASSQVPGTGTYNEQFF.